Listed here is a single T cell receptor (beta chain). Its specificity is unknown. V was pared by 3 bases and J by 4 bases, with 12 bases between. The V gene's germline CDR1 is WNHNN and CDR2 SYGVQD (reference sequence). The CDR3 is 14 residues long. This entry comes from a study of cytomegalovirus exposure and HLA in healthy donors. General study findings and limits: The analysis excluded some indistinguishable V segments, including TRBV6-2 and TRBV6-3. Later work found most CMV-associated TCR beta chains apparently HLA-restricted.

PCR amplification relied on 60 Vbeta primers (plus 13 Jbeta primers). Measured with immunoSEQ multiplex PCR; TCRdb has only the in-frame clones, and not every one. This sample has more than 95,000 clones, with over 75% found just once. The V call is TRBV10-1, the J call TRBJ1-2; D might be TRBD1 (5 bases). The specimen was PBMCs. This TCR came from a man aged 60-69 years in good health and CMV-seropositive. CDR3 residues: CASSDQRGGYGYTF. CDR3 DNA: TGCGCCAGCAGTGACCAAAGGGGAGGCTATGGCTACACCTTC.